The 32 T cell receptor beta chains below come from one sample, sequenced in a study of Graves' ophthalmopathy and Graves' hyperthyroidism. The authors amplified TCR beta CDR3 regions from RNA transcripts. HTBI primers were employed in first-round RT-PCR, then a second-round multiplex PCR followed. TCRdb passed the multiplex PCR reads through MiXCR, listing each CDR3 protein once. The profile covers 650,000 to 900,000 distinct CDR3 sequences, with roughly 40% appearing a single time and 40% to 55% taken by the ten largest. Source material: peripheral blood. These receptors were taken from an adult man with Graves' ophthalmopathy.

The gene calls are TRBV7-8 and TRBJ1-3, with D perhaps TRBD1 (5 bases). The CDR3 extends over 16 amino acids. V was pared by 0 bases and J by 4 bases, with 13 bases between. CDR1 is SGHVS, CDR2 FQNEAQ, per germline. Here the CDR3 reads CASSLAGPRGGNTIYF. CDR3 coding DNA: TGTGCCAGCAGCTTAGCGGGACCCCGAGGAGGAAACACCATATATTTT.

This clonotype was detected a few times. This chain connects TRBV9 to TRBJ1-4, with 7 bases fitting TRBD1. The CDR3 totals 16 residues. The germline V gene encodes CDR1 SGDLS and CDR2 YYNGEE. V lost 0 bases and J lost 3; bases outside the gene matches: 5. The CDR3 nucleotides read TGTGCCAGCAGCGTAGAAGGGGGACAGCCTAATGAAAAACTGTTTTTT. Protein product: CASSVEGGQPNEKLFF.

Regarding this clonotype: Its ends do not fully match the called genes, so a read error is possible. Here the CDR3 reads CASSQDRTPGANVLTF. CDR3 in DNA: TGCGCCAGCAGCCAAGACCGGACTCCTGGGGCCAACGTCCTGACTTTC. The V and J genes are TRBV7-9 and TRBJ2-6, with a weak D call TRBD2 (5 bases). Germline assignment: CDR1 SEHNR and CDR2 FQNEAQ (reference sequence). The CDR3 covers 16 residues.

This chain joins TRBV10-3 and TRBJ2-7, with D perhaps matching TRBD2 (5 bases). In germline, CDR1 is ENHRY, CDR2 SYGVKD. With 4 bases removed from V and 3 bases from J, the gap between germline ends came to 10 bases. The CDR3 is 13 amino acids. The CDR3 nucleotides are TGTGCCATCAGTGGCTACGGGGACTACGAGCAGTACTTC. Amino acids: CAISGYGDYEQYF.

This clonotype was observed a handful of times. The chain has TRBV2 and TRBJ2-5; 7 bases fit TRBD2. The CDR3 sequence is 15 residues long. Germline V gives CDR1 SNHLY, CDR2 FYNNEI. The V segment lost 8 bases and the J segment 2 bases; nucleotides outside the gene matches: 11. This CDR3 reads CASGGRGSVQETQYF. CDR3 DNA: TGTGCCAGCGGGGGGAGGGGTTCCGTACAAGAGACCCAGTACTTC.

The V and J genes are TRBV15 and TRBJ2-5, with 8 bases lining up with TRBD1. Germline-derived CDR1 and CDR2 are LNHNV and YYDKDF (reference sequence). After removal of 1 base from V and 5 bases from J, the junction contained 6 bases not matched to a gene. CDR3 size: 15 residues. The CDR3, as DNA: TGTGCCACCAGCAGAGGGACAGGGACGGAGGAGACCCAGTACTTC. This translates into CATSRGTGTEETQYF.

This clonotype was observed many times. This sequence joins TRBV9 and TRBJ2-7, with TRBD2 identical over 8 bases. The V and J ends lost 0 bases and 0 bases, in that order; junction bases with no gene match: 2. This CDR3 is built from 15 residues. Germline V gives CDR1 SGDLS, CDR2 YYNGEE. The CDR3 loop reads CASSVDGTSSYEQYF. As DNA, the CDR3 is TGTGCCAGCAGCGTAGACGGGACTAGCTCCTACGAGCAGTACTTC.

To note about this clonotype: This sequence may be a read error, since a much larger clone differs from it by one base. V and J are TRBV7-2 and TRBJ1-4, with a possible D match to TRBD1 (5 bases). Trimming took 6 bases from V and 3 from J, leaving 11 bases between them. The V gene's germline CDR1 is SGHTA and CDR2 FQGNSA. The length of the CDR3 is 14 residues. CDR3 DNA sequence: TGTGCCAGCAGGTCGGGACGGTCTAATGAAAAACTGTTTTTT. Translated, it gives CASRSGRSNEKLFF. Full variable domain (missing parts from reference TRBV7-2 and TRBJ1-4): GAGVSQSPSNKVTEKGKDVELRCDPISGHTALYWYRQSLGQGLEFLIYFQGNSAPDKSGLPSDRFSAERTGGSVSTLTIQRTQQEDSAVYLCASRSGRSNEKLFFGSGTQLSVL.

Notes on this clonotype: Relative to the germline gene, one junction end is altered; a read error may explain this. The V call is TRBV2, the J call TRBJ2-7; D not certain. CDR1 is SNHLY and CDR2 is FYNNEI in the germline V gene. The CDR3 runs to 14 residues. The CDR3 reads CASSHTPFSYEQCF. CDR3 bases: TGTGCCAGCAGCCACACGCCCTTCTCCTACGAGCAGTGCTTC.

Concerning this clonotype itself: This sequence may be a read error, since a much larger clone differs from it by one base. The chain carries TRBV15 and TRBJ1-1, with D tentatively TRBD1 (6 bases). V lost 3 bases and J 5 bases, leaving 16 bases between the germline ends. Germline CDR1 is LNHNV and CDR2 is YYDKDF (reference sequence). The CDR3 runs to 15 residues. CDR3 sequence (DNA): TGTGCCACCAGCAGGTCGGGGGCGGTGGGAACTGAAGCTTTCTTT. This translates into CATSRSGAVGTEAFF.

This clonotype was seen a few times. The rearrangement joins TRBV6-1 to TRBJ2-2; a possible D gene is TRBD2 (6 bases). Germline V lookup: CDR1 MNHNS, CDR2 SASEGT. The CDR3 is 15 residues long. Trimming removed 3 bases from V and 3 bases from J, with 11 bases in between. CDR3 DNA sequence: TGTGCCAGCAGTGATGGTAGCGGATACACCGGGGAGCTGTTTTTT. Translation: CASSDGSGYTGELFF.

Concerning this clonotype: Germline is not matched at one junction end, which may reflect a read error. J is TRBJ1-5 and V is TRBV24-1; 10 nucleotides align to TRBD1. The CDR3 has 16 amino acids. CDR1 and CDR2 from the germline V gene are KGHDR and SFDVKD. CDR3 sequence reads: CASSFRTGGSNQPQHF. CDR3 nucleotide sequence: TGTGCCAGCAGTTTCCGGACAGGGGGTAGTAATCAGCCCCAGCATTTT.

This clonotype occurred many times. The genes are TRBV9 and TRBJ2-2, with a tentative D call TRBD2 (6 bases). The germline V and J ends were trimmed by 0 bases and 4 bases, with 7 bases remaining between them. In germline, CDR1 is SGDLS, CDR2 YYNGEE. The CDR3 is made up of 14 amino acids. CDR3 in amino acids: CASSVVEGTGELFF. CDR3 DNA sequence: TGTGCCAGCAGCGTAGTGGAGGGCACCGGGGAGCTGTTTTTT. Together with reference TRBV9 and TRBJ2-2, the CDR3 gives the full variable domain: DSGVTQTPKHLITATGQRVTLRCSPRSGDLSVYWYQQSLDQGLQFLIQYYNGEERAKGNILERFSAQQFPDLHSELNLSSLELGDSALYFCASSVVEGTGELFFGEGSRLTVL.

CDR3 in DNA: TGCAGCGTGCCCGGGACGGGGAACTATGGCTACACCTTC. This codes for CSVPGTGNYGYTF. The chain couples TRBV29-1 to TRBJ1-2; D is perhaps TRBD1 (5 bases). This CDR3 contains 13 residues. The V gene lost 6 bases and the J gene lost 2 bases, with 13 bases spanning the gap. CDR1 and CDR2 from the germline V gene are SQVTM and ANQGSEA.

As regards this clonotype: A much larger clone is a single base away; this may be a read error. The chain joins TRBV2 to TRBJ1-1; 8 nucleotides agree with TRBD1. The CDR3 extends over 11 amino acids. Germline V gene lookup returns CDR1 SNHLY and CDR2 FYNNEI. With V trimmed by 11 bases and J by 10 bases, 9 bases remained unmatched. In DNA form, the CDR3 reads TGTGCCGTAACAGGGGGGGCTGTAGCTTTCTTT. Amino acids: CAVTGGAVAFF.

This clonotype was picked up one time. The chain has TRBV15 and TRBJ2-5, with 8 positions matching TRBD1. CDR1 and CDR2 (germline): LNHNV, YYDKDF (reference sequence). The trim removed 2 bases at V and 2 bases at J, leaving 4 bases unmatched. This CDR3 spans 15 amino acids. The chain's CDR3 is CATSRTDRDQETQYF. In DNA, the CDR3 is TGTGCCACCAGCAGAACGGACAGGGATCAAGAGACCCAGTACTTC.

This clonotype was counted many times. This chain joins TRBV25-1 and TRBJ2-7; 7 nucleotides agree with TRBD1. The CDR3 loop spans 14 amino acids. J gave up 2 bases and V 3 bases, and 4 bases lay outside the gene matches. Per the germline V gene, CDR1 is MGHDK and CDR2 is SYGVNS. As DNA, the CDR3 is TGTGCCAGCAGTGAGAGGGACAGAGCCTACGAGCAGTACTTC. Translated, it gives CASSERDRAYEQYF.

This clonotype has at least ten counts. The rearrangement joins TRBV7-9 to TRBJ1-2; maybe TRBD1 (5 bases). Deletions cut 2 bases from V and 4 bases from J, with 8 bases between. CDR1 and CDR2 from the germline V gene are SEHNR and FQNEAQ (reference sequence). The CDR3 is 13 residues long. The CDR3 loop reads CASSLSGAYGYTF. DNA of the CDR3: TGTGCCAGCAGCTTATCCGGGGCCTATGGCTACACCTTC.

This clonotype was counted between two and nine times. The chain carries TRBV12-3 or TRBV12-4 and TRBJ2-5; 11 bases agree with TRBD2. With 4 bases clipped from V and 1 base from J, the junction kept 5 bases outside the gene matches. There are 16 residues in the CDR3. CDR3 residues: CASSSVTSGVQETQYF. Here the CDR3 DNA reads TGTGCCAGCAGTTCCGTGACTAGCGGGGTCCAAGAGACCCAGTACTTC.

This chain links TRBV7-2 with TRBJ2-7; 9 nucleotides align to TRBD2. J lost 3 bases, V lost 5 bases, and 8 bases had no gene match. The germline CDR1 and CDR2 sequences are SGHTA and FQGNSA. The CDR3 runs 15 residues. CDR3 in DNA: TGTGCCAGCAGCCCCGGGTCTAGCGGGGACTACGAGCAGTACTTC. This gives the protein CASSPGSSGDYEQYF. Variable domain in full (rest from reference TRBV7-2 and TRBJ2-7): GAGVSQSPSNKVTEKGKDVELRCDPISGHTALYWYRQSLGQGLEFLIYFQGNSAPDKSGLPSDRFSAERTGGSVSTLTIQRTQQEDSAVYLCASSPGSSGDYEQYFGPGTRLTVT.

This clonotype has ten or more counts. J is TRBJ2-7 and V is TRBV2, with D unresolved. There are 13 residues in the CDR3. V was clipped by 3 bases and J by 0 bases, with 6 bases between them. Germline V gene data show CDR1 as SNHLY and CDR2 as FYNNEI. The CDR3 loop reads CASSDEVSYEQYF. The CDR3 nucleotides read TGTGCCAGCAGTGATGAGGTCTCCTACGAGCAGTACTTC.

The genes are TRBV6-4 and TRBJ1-2, with D unresolved. The CDR3 totals 13 residues. The V gene lost 7 bases and the J gene lost 4 bases, with 13 bases spanning the gap. CDR1 is MRHNA, CDR2 SNTAGT, per germline. The CDR3 DNA reads TGTGCCAGCATCAGGATCGAGGGCTATGGCTACACCTTC. Protein sequence: CASIRIEGYGYTF.

The DNA for the CDR3 is TGTGCCAGCAGCCAACAGGGGGCCAACGTCCTGACTTTC. Its protein product is CASSQQGANVLTF. The chain is built from TRBV7-3 and TRBJ2-6, with D hard to call. Trimming took off 5 bases at V and 4 bases at J, with 6 bases between the two ends. This CDR3 is built from 13 residues. Germline loops: CDR1 SGHTA, CDR2 FQGTGA.

The chain has TRBV4-2 and TRBJ2-5; D might be TRBD1 (7 bases). This CDR3 spans 16 amino acids. V lost 0 bases, J lost 5 bases, and 16 bases lay in between. Germline values: CDR1 LGHNA, CDR2 YNFKEQ. The DNA of the CDR3 is TGTGCCAGCAGCCAAGAGGCGGAGGGGGCTTGGGAGACCCAGTACTTC. It specifies CASSQEAEGAWETQYF.

V gene TRBV10-3 combines with J gene TRBJ2-5; D not resolved. Germline assignment: CDR1 ENHRY and CDR2 SYGVKD. The CDR3 is made up of 12 amino acids. The V and J ends lost 6 bases and 5 bases respectively, with 10 bases between them. CDR3 protein: CAISPIGETQYF. The CDR3 coding sequence is TGTGCCATCAGCCCCATTGGGGAGACCCAGTACTTC.

The chain employs TRBV7-2 and TRBJ2-7; 8 bases are shared with TRBD1. The germline gives CDR1 SGHTA, CDR2 FQGNSA. The CDR3 covers 14 residues. The trim removed 5 bases at V and 3 bases at J, leaving 6 bases unmatched. In DNA, the CDR3 is TGTGCCAGCAGCGCTACAGGGGGAGGCTACGAGCAGTACTTC. Protein product: CASSATGGGYEQYF.

This chain links TRBV24-1 with TRBJ1-5; weak D call: TRBD1 (6 bases). Germline assignment: CDR1 KGHDR and CDR2 SFDVKD. The CDR3 extends over 15 amino acids. Trimming cost V 11 bases and J 0 bases, with 16 bases left between them. The CDR3 region is CASIETGASNQPQHF. CDR3 in DNA: TGTGCCAGCATTGAGACAGGCGCTAGCAATCAGCCCCAGCATTTT.

Ten or more counts support this clonotype. The chain is built from TRBV2 and TRBJ2-2; TRBD1 or TRBD2 may be the D gene (5 bases each). V was cut by 7 bases and J by 7 bases, with 13 bases left in between. The CDR3 consists of 13 residues. Germline V gene lookup returns CDR1 SNHLY and CDR2 FYNNEI. CDR3 protein: CASKAEGSGELFF. Written as DNA, the CDR3 is TGTGCCAGCAAGGCAGAGGGGAGCGGGGAGCTGTTTTTT.

As to this clonotype: An end of the junction differs from the germline gene, which may be a read error. V gene TRBV25-1 combines with J gene TRBJ1-2; 8 nucleotides align to TRBD1. The CDR3 extends over 14 amino acids. Germline CDR1 MGHDK, CDR2 SYGVNS. CDR3 DNA: TGTGCCAGCAGCTTACTCACAGGGGGTTATGGCTACGCCTTC. Residues: CASSLLTGGYGYAF.

This clonotype came up a few times. The rearrangement links TRBV19 to TRBJ2-7; TRBD1 might be the D (7 bases). CDR3 length: 15 amino acids. The ends were cut back, 7 bases at V and 0 bases at J, with 16 bases in the middle. Germline V gives CDR1 LNHDA, CDR2 SQIVND (reference sequence). The CDR3 nucleotides are TGTGCCAGTAACGACAGGGCCGGGAGCTCCTACGAGCAGTACTTC. Protein product: CASNDRAGSSYEQYF.

Concerning this clonotype itself: At one of its ends the junction is not consistent with the germline gene, which may arise from a read error. The V gene is TRBV24-1, the J gene TRBJ1-5; a weak D match, TRBD1 (5 bases). The CDR3 has 13 amino acids. The germline V gene encodes CDR1 KGHDR and CDR2 SFDVKD. CDR3 bases: TGTGCCAGCAGTCGGGGCTTTGACGGGCCCCAGCATTTT. Translating it yields CASSRGFDGPQHF.

The chain employs TRBV25-1 and TRBJ2-5; D is undetermined. The CDR3 runs 13 residues. CDR1 is MGHDK, CDR2 SYGVNS, per germline. V was pared by 5 bases and J by 1 base, with 8 bases between. CDR3 in amino acids: CASSFASQETQYF. The CDR3, as DNA: TGTGCCAGCAGTTTTGCCAGCCAAGAGACCCAGTACTTC.